The present TCR beta chain was sequenced within a study of OX40 agonist ivuxolimab in advanced cancers. Whole-study context: Each patient was given ivuxolimab into a vein every 2 weeks, at 0.01 to 10 mg/kg.

Details on this clone: No antigen is known for it.

Study conclusions and caveats: CD8+ T cells showed, on average, more clonal expansion than CD4+ cells. It was not determined which antigens were specifically recognized by the peripheral T cells that had undergone clonal expansion. Expansion of clones was among the lowest in partial responders at 0.1-3.0 mg/kg.

Profiling relied on immunoSEQ multiplex PCR, and the TCRdb table lists in-frame clones only, not all of them. The data contain fewer than 40,000 clones, approximately 90% of them seen just once; the ten biggest clones take up 0.8% to 1%. CDR1 and CDR2 (germline): MDHEN, SYDVKM. The CDR3 is 16 amino acids. Trimming removed 5 bases from V and 7 bases from J; junction bases left unmatched: 9. This sequence was found in an adult with an advanced solid tumor such as melanoma, head and neck, liver or kidney cancer. This sample comprised CD4+ or CD8+ T cells sorted from blood, obtained in a trial of the OX40 agonist ivuxolimab. The chain is built from TRBV28 and TRBJ2-1; 12 bases are a match to TRBD2. For the CDR3, the DNA is TGTGCCAGCAGTCTTCGAACTAGCGGGAGGTTGAATGAGCAGTTCTTC. This encodes CASSLRTSGRLNEQFF.